This T cell receptor beta chain originates from a study of cytomegalovirus exposure and HLA in healthy donors. Overall study: Across some 400 genotyped donors, roughly 80% landed in the Caucasian-associated ancestry cluster.

Study results and caveats: A previous analysis found most TCR beta V segments productive roughly 87% or roughly 30% of the time. Accurate prediction of most subjects' HLA-A and HLA-B alleles from TCR beta sequences was reported.

As for this clone: Its antigen is as yet unknown.

The PCR used 60 Vbeta and 13 Jbeta primers. Data came from immunoSEQ multiplex PCR; TCRdb stores just in-frame clones and leaves some out. Here the sample spans around 96,000 clones, around 76% being singletons. Sequenced input: PBMCs. The TCR sequence derives from a man younger than 45 in good health and CMV-seropositive.

The CDR3 nucleotides are TGTGCCAGCAGCAGTCTTGCCTACGAGCAGTACTTC. Encoded protein: CASSSLAYEQYF. This sequence joins TRBV2 and TRBJ2-7; no clear D gene. V lost 6 bases and J 2 bases, leaving 8 bases between the germline ends. Per germline, CDR1 SNHLY and CDR2 FYNNEI. This CDR3 region has 12 residues.